This TCR beta chain was sequenced for a study of T-cell memory formation after mild COVID-19. Points from the study as a whole: Balance between CD4 and CD8 was seen in clones contracting day 15 to 85, and a CD4+ lean was seen in later expanders. Researchers found some responding clones in pre-infection memory, a sign that cross-reactive memory joined.

Points on this clonotype: The target antigen is unknown.

The CDR3 totals 18 residues. The trim removed 3 bases at V and 7 bases at J, leaving 17 bases unmatched. Germline CDR1 and CDR2: SGHRS and YFSETQ. TCRdb itself ran the 5' RACE reads through MiXCR, one entry per CDR3 protein. Among under 150,000 distinct CDR3 sequences listed, 22% were seen once. This receptor was identified in a man aged 18 to 35 who had mild COVID-19 (a few samples of this study predate the infection). Cell type and time point are not known. The source material was PBMCs or a T cell subset sorted from them (not recorded which). The V call is TRBV5-1, the J call TRBJ2-1; 9 positions agree with TRBD2. CDR3 protein: CASSSANSGGRSGNEQFF. The CDR3 DNA is TGCGCCAGCAGCTCCGCTAATAGCGGGGGCCGATCTGGTAATGAGCAGTTCTTC.